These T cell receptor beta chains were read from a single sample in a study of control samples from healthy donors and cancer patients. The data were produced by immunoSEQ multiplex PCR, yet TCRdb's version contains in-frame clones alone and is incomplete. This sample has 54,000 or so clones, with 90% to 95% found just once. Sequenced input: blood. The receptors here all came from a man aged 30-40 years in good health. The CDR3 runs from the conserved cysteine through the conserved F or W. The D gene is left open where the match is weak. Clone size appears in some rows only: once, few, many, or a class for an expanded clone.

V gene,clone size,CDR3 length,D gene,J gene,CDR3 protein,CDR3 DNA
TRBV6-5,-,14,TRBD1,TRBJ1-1,CASSYEGAGTEAFF,TGTGCCAGCAGTTATGAGGGGGCGGGCACTGAAGCTTTCTTT
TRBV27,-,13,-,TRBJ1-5,CASSLGAQQPQHF,TGTGCCAGCAGTTTAGGGGCGCAACAGCCCCAGCATTTT
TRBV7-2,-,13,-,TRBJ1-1,CASSPVTNTEAFF,TGTGCCAGCAGCCCAGTGACGAACACTGAAGCTTTCTTT
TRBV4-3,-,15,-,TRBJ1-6,CASSQDEGSSSPLHF,TGCGCCAGCAGCCAAGACGAGGGCAGTAGTTCACCCCTCCACTTT
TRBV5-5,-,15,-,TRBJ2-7,CASSLDPGRNYEQYF,TGTGCCAGCAGCTTGGATCCGGGACGGAACTACGAGCAGTACTTC
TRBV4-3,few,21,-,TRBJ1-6,CASSPQTAVGRSSSYNSPLHF,TGCGCCAGCAGCCCCCAGACCGCGGTTGGGCGCAGCAGCTCCTATAATTCACCCCTCCACTTT
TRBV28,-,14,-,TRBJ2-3,CASSQGIPRDTQYF,TGTGCCAGCAGTCAGGGGATCCCCAGGGATACGCAGTATTTT
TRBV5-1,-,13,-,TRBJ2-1,CASSYARRNEQFF,TGCGCCAGCAGCTACGCGCGGCGAAATGAGCAGTTCTTC
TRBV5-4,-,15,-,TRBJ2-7,CASSLGGLPSYEQYF,TGTGCCAGCAGCTTGGGTGGTTTACCCTCCTACGAGCAGTACTTC
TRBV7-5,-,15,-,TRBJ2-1,CARSLEGRGYNEQFF,TGTGCCAGAAGCTTAGAAGGGAGAGGCTACAATGAGCAGTTCTTC
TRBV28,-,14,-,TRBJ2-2,CASSHQGGTGELFF,TGTGCCAGCAGTCACCAGGGCGGCACCGGGGAGCTGTTTTTT
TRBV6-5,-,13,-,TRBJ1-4,CASRWGVGEKLFF,TGTGCCAGCCGATGGGGGGTGGGAGAAAAACTGTTTTTT
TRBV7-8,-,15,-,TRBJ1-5,CASSLAPQTSRPQHF,TGTGCCAGCAGCTTAGCCCCGCAAACGTCTCGGCCCCAGCATTTT
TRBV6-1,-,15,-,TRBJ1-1,CASSDEFRGESEAFF,TGTGCCAGCAGTGACGAATTTAGAGGGGAATCTGAAGCTTTCTTT
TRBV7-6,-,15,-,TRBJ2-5,CASSSNPGYQETQYF,TGTGCCAGCAGCTCTAACCCCGGGTACCAAGAGACCCAGTACTTC
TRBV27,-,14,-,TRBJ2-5,CASRNRPGEETQYF,TGTGCCAGCAGAAACCGTCCGGGGGAAGAGACCCAGTACTTC
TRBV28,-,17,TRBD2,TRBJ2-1,CASTPGGGRHPSKQQFF,TGTGCCAGCACTCCCGGGGGGGGGCGACACCCATCGAAGCAGCAGTTCTTC
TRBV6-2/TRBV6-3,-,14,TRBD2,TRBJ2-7,CASSVAGELHEQYF,TGTGCCAGCAGTGTAGCGGGAGAGCTCCACGAGCAGTACTTC
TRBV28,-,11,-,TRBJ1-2,CASSYVYGYTF,TGTGCCAGCAGTTACGTCTATGGCTACACCTTC
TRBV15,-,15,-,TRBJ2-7,CATSRGQITTYEQYF,TGTGCCACCAGCAGAGGACAGATCACGACCTACGAGCAGTACTTC
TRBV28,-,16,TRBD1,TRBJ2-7,CASSSWDSTLRYEQYF,TGTGCCAGCAGTTCCTGGGACAGTACACTCCGCTACGAGCAGTACTTC
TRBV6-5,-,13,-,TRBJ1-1,CASTLTMNTEAFF,TGTGCCAGCACCCTGACAATGAACACTGAAGCTTTCTTT
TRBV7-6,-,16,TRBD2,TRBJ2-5,CASSLGLAGGGETQYF,TGTGCCAGCAGCTTAGGACTAGCGGGAGGGGGAGAGACCCAGTACTTC
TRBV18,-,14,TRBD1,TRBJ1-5,CASSPTGGNQPQHF,TGTGCCAGCTCACCGACAGGGGGTAATCAGCCCCAGCATTTT
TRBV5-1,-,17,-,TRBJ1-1,CASSLVAQGVANTEAFF,TGCGCCAGCAGCTTGGTTGCGCAAGGAGTGGCGAACACTGAAGCTTTCTTT
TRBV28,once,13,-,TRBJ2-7,CVTRGAGTRGQYF,TGTGTAACCCGGGGGGCGGGAACCAGGGGGCAGTACTTC
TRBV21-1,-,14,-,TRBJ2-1,CARSWQEPRNEQFF,TGTGCCCGTTCATGGCAGGAACCCAGAAATGAGCAGTTCTTC
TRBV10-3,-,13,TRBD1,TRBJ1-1,CAISVTGRPEAFF,TGTGCCATCAGTGTGACAGGGAGACCTGAAGCTTTCTTT
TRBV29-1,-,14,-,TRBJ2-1,CSVEIRDPGDEQFF,TGCAGCGTTGAGATCCGGGATCCGGGGGATGAGCAGTTCTTC
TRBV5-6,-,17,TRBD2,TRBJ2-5,CASSVSRTSGRGETQYF,TGTGCCAGCAGCGTCTCACGGACTAGCGGGAGGGGTGAGACCCAGTACTTC
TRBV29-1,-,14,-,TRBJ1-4,CSATGLAANEKLFF,TGCAGCGCGACAGGTCTGGCGGCAAATGAAAAACTGTTTTTT
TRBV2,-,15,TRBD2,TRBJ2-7,CASSETLAGGYEQYF,TGTGCCAGCAGTGAAACGCTAGCGGGAGGGTACGAGCAGTACTTC
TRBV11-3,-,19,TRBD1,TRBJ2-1,CASSLVSGGPGQAYNEQFF,TGTGCCAGCAGCTTAGTGAGTGGGGGCCCGGGACAGGCCTACAATGAGCAGTTCTTC
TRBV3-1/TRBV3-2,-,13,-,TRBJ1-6,CASSGQGVAPLHF,TGTGCCAGCAGCGGCCAAGGGGTGGCACCCCTCCACTTT
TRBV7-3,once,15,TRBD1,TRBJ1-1,CASSSGQGRNTEAFF,TGTGCCAGCAGCTCGGGACAGGGCCGGAACACTGAAGCTTTCTTT
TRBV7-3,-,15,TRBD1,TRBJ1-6,CASSLTGQNNSPLHF,TGTGCCAGCAGCTTGACGGGACAGAACAATTCACCCCTCCACTTT
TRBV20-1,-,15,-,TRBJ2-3,CSASFLAASTDTQYF,TGCAGTGCTAGTTTTTTAGCGGCCAGCACAGATACGCAGTATTTT
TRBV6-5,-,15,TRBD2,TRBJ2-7,CASSYAGAVLGEQYF,TGTGCCAGCAGTTACGCGGGAGCTGTTCTAGGCGAGCAGTACTTC
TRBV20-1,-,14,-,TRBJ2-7,CSASRRGHSYEQYF,TGCAGTGCTAGTCGTAGAGGGCACTCCTACGAGCAGTACTTC
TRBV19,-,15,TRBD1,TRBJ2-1,CASGETGGGYNEQFF,TGTGCCAGTGGCGAAACAGGGGGAGGATACAATGAGCAGTTCTTC
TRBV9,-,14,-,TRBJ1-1,CASSPGQTNTEAFF,TGTGCCAGCAGCCCCGGACAGACAAACACTGAAGCTTTCTTT
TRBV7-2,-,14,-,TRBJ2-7,CASSFMGVSYEQYF,TGTGCCAGCAGCTTCATGGGGGTCTCCTACGAGCAGTACTTC
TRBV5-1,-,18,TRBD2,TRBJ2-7,CASSAPGTSGSHRYEQYF,TGCGCCAGCAGCGCGCCCGGGACTAGCGGGAGTCATAGGTACGAGCAGTACTTC
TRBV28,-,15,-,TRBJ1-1,CASRVDWQGNTEAFF,TGTGCCAGCAGGGTAGATTGGCAGGGCAACACTGAAGCTTTCTTT
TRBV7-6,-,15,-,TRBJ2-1,CASSLVGDSLNEQFF,TGTGCCAGCAGCTTAGTGGGGGACTCCCTCAATGAGCAGTTCTTC
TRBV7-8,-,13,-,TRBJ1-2,CASSSGRGYGYTF,TGTGCCAGCAGCTCGGGACGGGGCTATGGCTACACCTTC
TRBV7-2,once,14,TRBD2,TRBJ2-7,CASSSGLVGYEQYF,TGTGCCAGCAGCTCCGGACTAGTTGGCTACGAGCAGTACTTC
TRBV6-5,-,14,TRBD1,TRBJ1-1,CASKRTGVNTEAFF,TGTGCCAGCAAGAGGACAGGGGTTAATACTGAAGCTTTCTTT
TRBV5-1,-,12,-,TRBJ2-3,CASSLVFDTQYF,TGCGCCAGCAGCTTGGTGTTTGATACGCAGTATTTT
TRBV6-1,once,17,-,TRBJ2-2,CASSEDRAASNTGELFF,TGTGCCAGCAGTGAAGACAGGGCAGCGTCGAACACCGGGGAGCTGTTTTTT
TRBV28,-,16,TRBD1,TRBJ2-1,CASISKAGQGTDEQFF,TGTGCCAGCATCTCTAAAGCAGGACAGGGAACCGATGAGCAGTTCTTC
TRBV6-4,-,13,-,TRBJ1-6,CASSPTENSPLHF,TGTGCCAGCAGTCCGACAGAGAATTCACCCCTCCACTTT
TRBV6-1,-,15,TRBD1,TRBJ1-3,CASSEADRSGNTIYF,TGTGCCAGCAGTGAAGCGGACAGGTCTGGAAACACCATATATTTT